These T cell receptor beta chains were read from a single sample in a study of CD8 T cells in Susac syndrome. TCRdb re-called the immunoSEQ multiplex PCR reads with MiXCR, one entry per CDR3 protein. In the table there are about 64,000 distinct CDR3 sequences, around 96% of which are singletons. The sample comprised CD8+ T cells from PBMCs. These receptor sequences come from a human donor with multiple sclerosis. Both conserved end residues are part of each CDR3.

v_gene: TRBV6-4; CDR3aa: CASSVAASTDTQYF
v_gene: TRBV3-1; CDR3aa: CASSEGLADTDTQYF
v_gene: TRBV28; CDR3aa: CASSSPGGEQYF
v_gene: TRBV12-5; CDR3aa: CASGLVGSGPRSDTQYF
v_gene: TRBV25-1; CDR3aa: CASSRTGEGSYGYTF
v_gene: TRBV20-1; CDR3aa: CSAHLGRIDGYTF
v_gene: TRBV7-9; CDR3aa: CASSLVGPGRTNYGYTF
v_gene: TRBV15; CDR3aa: CATSRDRLKEQFF
v_gene: TRBV27; CDR3aa: CASSWGPSNQPQHF
v_gene: TRBV29-1; CDR3aa: CSVEDPSGHYEQYF